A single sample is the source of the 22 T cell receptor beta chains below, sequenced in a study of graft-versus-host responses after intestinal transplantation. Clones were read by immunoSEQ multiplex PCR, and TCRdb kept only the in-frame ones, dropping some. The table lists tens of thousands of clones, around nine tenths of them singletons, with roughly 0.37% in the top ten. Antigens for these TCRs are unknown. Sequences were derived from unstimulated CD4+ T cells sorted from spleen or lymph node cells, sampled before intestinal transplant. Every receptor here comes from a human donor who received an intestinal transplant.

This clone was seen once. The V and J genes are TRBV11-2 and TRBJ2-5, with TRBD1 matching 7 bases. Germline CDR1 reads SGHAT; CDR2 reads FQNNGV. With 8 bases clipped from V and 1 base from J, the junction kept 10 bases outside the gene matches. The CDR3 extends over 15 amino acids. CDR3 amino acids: CASSPGTAIQETQYF. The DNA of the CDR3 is TGTGCCAGCTCCCCGGGGACAGCGATCCAAGAGACCCAGTACTTC.

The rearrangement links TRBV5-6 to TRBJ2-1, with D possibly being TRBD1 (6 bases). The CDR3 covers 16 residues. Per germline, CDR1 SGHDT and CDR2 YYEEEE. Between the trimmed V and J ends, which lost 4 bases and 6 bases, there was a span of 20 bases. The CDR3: CASSPTGTPPRNEQFF. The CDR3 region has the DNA TGTGCCAGCAGCCCGACAGGAACTCCTCCCCGCAATGAGCAGTTCTTC.

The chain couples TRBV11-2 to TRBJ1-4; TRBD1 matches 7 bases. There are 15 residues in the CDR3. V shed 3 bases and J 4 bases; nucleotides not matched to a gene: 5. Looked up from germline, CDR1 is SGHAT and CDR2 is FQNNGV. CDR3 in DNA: TGTGCCAGCAGCTTCGTGACAGGGTTTAATGAAAAACTGTTTTTT. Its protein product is CASSFVTGFNEKLFF.

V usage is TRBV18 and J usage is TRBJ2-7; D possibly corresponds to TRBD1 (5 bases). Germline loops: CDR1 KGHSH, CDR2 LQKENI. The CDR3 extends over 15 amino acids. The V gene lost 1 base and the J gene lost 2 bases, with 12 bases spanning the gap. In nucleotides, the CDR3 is TGTGCCAGCTCACCACGGGAACAGGCTGCCTACGAGCAGTACTTC. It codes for CASSPREQAAYEQYF.

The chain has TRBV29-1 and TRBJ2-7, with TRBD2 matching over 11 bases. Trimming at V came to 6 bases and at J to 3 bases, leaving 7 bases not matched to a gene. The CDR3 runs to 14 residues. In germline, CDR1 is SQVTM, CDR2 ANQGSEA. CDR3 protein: CSVRGTSGLYEQYF. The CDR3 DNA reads TGCAGCGTCCGCGGGACTAGCGGACTCTACGAGCAGTACTTC.

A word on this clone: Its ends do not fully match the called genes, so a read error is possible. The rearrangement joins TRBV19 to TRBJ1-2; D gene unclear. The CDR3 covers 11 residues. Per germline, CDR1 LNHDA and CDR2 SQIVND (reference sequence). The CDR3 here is CASSKRDGYTF. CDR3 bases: TGTGCCAGCAGTAAGAGGGATGGCTACACCTTC.

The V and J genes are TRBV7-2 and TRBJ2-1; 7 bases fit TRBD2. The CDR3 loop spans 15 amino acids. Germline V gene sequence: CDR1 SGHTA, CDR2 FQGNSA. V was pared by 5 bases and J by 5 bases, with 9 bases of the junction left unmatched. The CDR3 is CASSPWGGDHNEQFF. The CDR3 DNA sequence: TGTGCCAGCAGCCCCTGGGGGGGGGATCACAATGAGCAGTTCTTC.

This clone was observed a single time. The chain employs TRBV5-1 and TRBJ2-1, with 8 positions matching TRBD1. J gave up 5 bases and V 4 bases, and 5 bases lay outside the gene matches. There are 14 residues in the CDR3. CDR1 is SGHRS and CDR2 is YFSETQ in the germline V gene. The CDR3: CASSIQGEHNEQFF. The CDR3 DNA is TGCGCCAGCAGCATACAGGGGGAACACAATGAGCAGTTCTTC.

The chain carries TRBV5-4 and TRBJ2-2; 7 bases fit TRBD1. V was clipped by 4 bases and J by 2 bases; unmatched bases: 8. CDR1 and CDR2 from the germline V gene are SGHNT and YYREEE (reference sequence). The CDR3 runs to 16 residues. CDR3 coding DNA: TGTGCCAGCAGCCAAAGACAGGGACAAAACACCGGGGAGCTGTTTTTT. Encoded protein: CASSQRQGQNTGELFF.

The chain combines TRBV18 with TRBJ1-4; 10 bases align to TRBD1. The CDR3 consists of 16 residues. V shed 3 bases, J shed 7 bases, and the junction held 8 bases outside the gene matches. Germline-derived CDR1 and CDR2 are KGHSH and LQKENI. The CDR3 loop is CASSPKAGTGAEKLFF. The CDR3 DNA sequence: TGTGCCAGCTCACCCAAGGCGGGGACAGGGGCTGAAAAACTGTTTTTT.

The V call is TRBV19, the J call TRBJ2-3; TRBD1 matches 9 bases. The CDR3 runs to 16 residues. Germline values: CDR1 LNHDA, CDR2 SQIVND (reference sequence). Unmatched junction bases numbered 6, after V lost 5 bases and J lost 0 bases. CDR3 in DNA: TGTGCCAGTAGTTGGGGACAGGGCAAGAGCACAGATACGCAGTATTTT. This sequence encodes CASSWGQGKSTDTQYF.

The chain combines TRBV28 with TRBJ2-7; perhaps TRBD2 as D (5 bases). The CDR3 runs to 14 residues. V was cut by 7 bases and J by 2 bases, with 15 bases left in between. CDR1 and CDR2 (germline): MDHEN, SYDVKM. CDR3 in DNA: TGTGCCAGCAAGCAGGACTCGGCTACCTACGAGCAGTACTTC. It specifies CASKQDSATYEQYF.

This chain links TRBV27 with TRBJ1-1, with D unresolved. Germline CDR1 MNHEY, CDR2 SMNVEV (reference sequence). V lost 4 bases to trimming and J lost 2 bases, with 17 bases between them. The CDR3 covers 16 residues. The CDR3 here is CASSSNPPGVNTEAFF. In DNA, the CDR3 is TGTGCCAGCAGTTCCAACCCCCCCGGAGTAAACACTGAAGCTTTCTTT.

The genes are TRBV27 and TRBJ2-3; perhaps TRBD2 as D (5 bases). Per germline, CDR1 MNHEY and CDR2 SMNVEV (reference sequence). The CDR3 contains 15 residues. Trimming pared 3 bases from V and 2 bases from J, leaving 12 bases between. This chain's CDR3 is CASSFLATYTDTQYF. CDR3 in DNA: TGTGCCAGCAGTTTCTTAGCGACATACACAGATACGCAGTATTTT.

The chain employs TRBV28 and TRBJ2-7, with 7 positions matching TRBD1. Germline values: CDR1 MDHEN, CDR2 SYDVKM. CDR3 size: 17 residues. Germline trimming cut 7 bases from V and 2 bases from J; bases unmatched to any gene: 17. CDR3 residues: CASTYRDPGQATYEQYF. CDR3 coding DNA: TGTGCCAGCACCTACCGGGATCCAGGACAGGCCACCTACGAGCAGTACTTC. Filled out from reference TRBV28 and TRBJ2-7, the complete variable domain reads DVKVTQSSRYLVKRTGEKVFLECVQDMDHENMFWYRQDPGLGLRLIYFSYDVKMKEKGDIPEGYSVSREKKERFSLILESASTNQTSMYLCASTYRDPGQATYEQYFGPGTRLTVT.

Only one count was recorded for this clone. The CDR3 bases are TGTGCCAGCAGTACAGACAGGGTAGATGGCTACACCTTC. Translated, it gives CASSTDRVDGYTF. The gene calls are TRBV2 and TRBJ1-2; 7 positions agree with TRBD1. The CDR3 consists of 13 residues. Losses at the gene ends were 5 bases for V and 6 bases for J; bases not matched to a gene: 6. Germline V gene lookup returns CDR1 SNHLY and CDR2 FYNNEI.

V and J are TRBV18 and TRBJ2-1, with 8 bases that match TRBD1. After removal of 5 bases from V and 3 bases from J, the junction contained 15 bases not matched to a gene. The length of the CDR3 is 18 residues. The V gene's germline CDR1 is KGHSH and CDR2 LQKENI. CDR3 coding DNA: TGTGCCAGCTCAGGGATGGGGGTAGGGACAGGCCTCTACAATGAGCAGTTCTTC. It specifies CASSGMGVGTGLYNEQFF. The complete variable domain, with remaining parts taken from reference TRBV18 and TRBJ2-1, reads NAGVMQNPRHLVRRRGQEARLRCSPMKGHSHVYWYRQLPEEGLKFMVYLQKENIIDESGMPKERFSAEFPKEGPSILRIQQVVRGDSAAYFCASSGMGVGTGLYNEQFFGPGTRLTVL.

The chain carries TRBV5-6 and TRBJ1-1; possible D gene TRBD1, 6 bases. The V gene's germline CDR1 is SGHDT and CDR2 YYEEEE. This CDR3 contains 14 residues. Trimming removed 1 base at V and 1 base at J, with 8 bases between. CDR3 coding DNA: TGTGCCAGCAGCTTGTCAGGGGCGAACACTGAAGCTTTCTTT. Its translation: CASSLSGANTEAFF. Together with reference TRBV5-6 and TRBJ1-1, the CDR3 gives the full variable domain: DAGVTQSPTHLIKTRGQQVTLRCSPKSGHDTVSWYQQALGQGPQFIFQYYEEEERQRGNFPDRFSGHQFPNYSSELNVNALLLGDSALYLCASSLSGANTEAFFGQGTRLTVV.

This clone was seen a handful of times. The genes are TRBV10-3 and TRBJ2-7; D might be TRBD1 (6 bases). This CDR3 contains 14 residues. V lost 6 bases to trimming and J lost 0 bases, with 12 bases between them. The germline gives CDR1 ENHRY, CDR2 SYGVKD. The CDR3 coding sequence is TGTGCCATCAGCCGGACAGCGCCCTCCTACGAGCAGTACTTC. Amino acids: CAISRTAPSYEQYF.

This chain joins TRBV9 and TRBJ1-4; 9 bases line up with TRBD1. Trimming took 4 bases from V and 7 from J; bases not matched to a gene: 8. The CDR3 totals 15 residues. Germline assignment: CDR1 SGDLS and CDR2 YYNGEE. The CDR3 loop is CASSPQRQGVEKLFF. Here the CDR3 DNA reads TGTGCCAGCAGCCCGCAGAGACAGGGGGTTGAAAAACTGTTTTTT. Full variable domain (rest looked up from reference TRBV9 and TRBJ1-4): DSGVTQTPKHLITATGQRVTLRCSPRSGDLSVYWYQQSLDQGLQFLIQYYNGEERAKGNILERFSAQQFPDLHSELNLSSLELGDSALYFCASSPQRQGVEKLFFGSGTQLSVL.

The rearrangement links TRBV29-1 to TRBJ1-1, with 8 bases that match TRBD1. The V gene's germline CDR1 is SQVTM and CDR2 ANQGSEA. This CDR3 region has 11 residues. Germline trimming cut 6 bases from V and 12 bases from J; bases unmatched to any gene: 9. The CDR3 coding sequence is TGCAGCGTCGTTAGACAGGGGAAGACTTTCTTT. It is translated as CSVVRQGKTFF.

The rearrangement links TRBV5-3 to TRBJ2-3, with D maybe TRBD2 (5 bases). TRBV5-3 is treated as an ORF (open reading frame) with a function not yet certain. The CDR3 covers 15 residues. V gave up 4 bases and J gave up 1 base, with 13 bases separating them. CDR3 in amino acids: CARSVPRDRTDTQYF. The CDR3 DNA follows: TGTGCCAGAAGCGTGCCCCGGGATCGCACAGATACGCAGTATTTT.